The 5 T cell receptor beta chains reported below all come from one sample, sequenced in a study of identical twins. Via MiXCR, TCRdb re-called the 5' RACE reads, giving one row per CDR3 protein. The table has some 500,000 distinct CDR3 sequences, about 20% seen once. This sample was also put to use in a study of T cells expressing NK-cell markers.

Sequencing was carried out using CD4+ T cells sorted from blood. These receptor sequences come from a woman under 30 in good health.

A single count supports this clonotype. The chain joins TRBV18 to TRBJ2-2; D perhaps matches TRBD1 (6 bases). Germline loops: CDR1 KGHSH, CDR2 LQKENI. This CDR3 contains 15 residues. V dropped 1 base and J dropped 5 bases, with 11 bases sitting between them. CDR3 nucleotide sequence: TGTGCCAGCTCACCACGGCCAGGGGATACCGGGGAGCTGTTTTTT. Protein product: CASSPRPGDTGELFF.

The gene calls are TRBV20-1 and TRBJ2-5, with 8 bases aligning to TRBD1. The ends lost 4 bases at V and 5 bases at J; junction bases unmatched: 9. The germline gives CDR1 DFQATT, CDR2 SNEGSKA (reference sequence). This CDR3 has 14 residues. The CDR3 sequence: CSATDRGWVETQYF. Written as DNA, the CDR3 is TGCAGTGCTACCGACAGGGGATGGGTGGAGACCCAGTACTTC.

This clonotype was seen at least ten times. V gene TRBV6-2 or TRBV6-3 combines with J gene TRBJ2-1; no clear D. CDR1 and CDR2 from the germline V gene are MNHEY and SVGEGT. V gave up 7 bases and J gave up 0 bases, with 7 bases separating them. The CDR3 has 13 residues. The CDR3 DNA is TGTGCCAGCACGCTGAGCTCCTACAATGAGCAGTTCTTC. It is translated as CASTLSSYNEQFF.

V gene TRBV24-1 combines with J gene TRBJ2-1, with a weak D call TRBD2 (6 bases). The germline V gene encodes CDR1 KGHDR and CDR2 SFDVKD. Trimming pared 6 bases from V and 5 bases from J, leaving 7 bases between. This CDR3 spans 12 amino acids. The CDR3 DNA is TGTGCCACCAGTCGCGGGGACAATGAGCAGTTCTTC. This translates into CATSRGDNEQFF.

The chain is built from TRBV7-9 and TRBJ2-4, with a possible D match to TRBD2 (5 bases). Trimming took off 4 bases at V and 7 bases at J, with 11 bases between the two ends. The CDR3 has 13 amino acids. The germline V gene has CDR1 SEHNR and CDR2 FQNEAQ (reference sequence). The CDR3 coding sequence is TGTGCCAGCAGCTCTCGGGGAACGAACATTCAGTACTTC. This sequence encodes CASSSRGTNIQYF.